This entry describes one T cell receptor beta chain. The antigen is unknown. This record comes from a study of blood T cells in healthy people across ages. Broader study findings: While age rose, TCR beta diversity per million T cells dropped in a roughly linear way.

A sample-barcoded 5' primer and a J-beta primer mix were used in a second PCR of about 6 to 11 cycles. TCRdb processed the 5' RACE reads anew with MiXCR; each CDR3 protein has one entry. The data show 780,000 or so distinct CDR3 sequences, with about 53% seen just once and around 40% held by the top ten. Total RNA, at least 6 micrograms per sample, was extracted from PBMCs. Germline CDR1 reads SEHNR; CDR2 reads FQNEAQ (reference sequence). The CDR3 extends over 15 amino acids. Trimming cost V 4 bases and J 7 bases; bases outside gene matches: 3. This receptor was identified in a man at least 80 years old in good health. The chain combines TRBV7-9 with TRBJ2-3, with TRBD2 matching over 15 bases. Sequenced material: blood. DNA of the CDR3: TGTGCCAGCAGCTGGACTAGCGGGAGGGGGAATACGCAGTATTTT. Its protein product is CASSWTSGRGNTQYF.